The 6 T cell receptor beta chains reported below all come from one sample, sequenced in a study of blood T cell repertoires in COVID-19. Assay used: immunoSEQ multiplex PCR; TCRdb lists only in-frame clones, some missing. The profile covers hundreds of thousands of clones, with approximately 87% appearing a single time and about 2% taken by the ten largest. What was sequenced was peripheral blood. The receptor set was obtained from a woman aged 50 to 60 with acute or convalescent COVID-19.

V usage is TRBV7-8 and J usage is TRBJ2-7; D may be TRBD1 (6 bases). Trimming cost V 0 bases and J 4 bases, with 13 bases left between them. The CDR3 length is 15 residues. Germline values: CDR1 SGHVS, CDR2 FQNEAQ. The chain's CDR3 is CASSLARGDTYEQYF. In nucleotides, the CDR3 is TGTGCCAGCAGCTTAGCGAGAGGGGACACTTACGAGCAGTACTTC.

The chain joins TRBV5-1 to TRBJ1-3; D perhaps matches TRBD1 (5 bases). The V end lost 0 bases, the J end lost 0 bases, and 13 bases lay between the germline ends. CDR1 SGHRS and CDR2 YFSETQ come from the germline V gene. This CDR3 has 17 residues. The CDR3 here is CASSLAPDSYSGNTIYF. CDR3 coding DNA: TGCGCCAGCAGCTTGGCACCCGACAGTTACTCTGGAAACACCATATATTTT.

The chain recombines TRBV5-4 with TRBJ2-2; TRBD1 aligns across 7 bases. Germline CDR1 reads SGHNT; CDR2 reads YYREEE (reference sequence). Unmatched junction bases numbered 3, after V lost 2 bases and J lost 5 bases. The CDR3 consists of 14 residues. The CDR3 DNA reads TGTGCCAGCAGCTTTCAGGGGGTGACCGGGGAGCTGTTTTTT. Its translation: CASSFQGVTGELFF.

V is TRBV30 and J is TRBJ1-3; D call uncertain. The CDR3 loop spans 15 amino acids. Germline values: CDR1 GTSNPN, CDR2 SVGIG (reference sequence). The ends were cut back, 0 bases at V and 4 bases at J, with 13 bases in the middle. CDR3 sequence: CAWSVGGPGGNTIYF. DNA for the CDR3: TGTGCCTGGAGTGTCGGTGGCCCGGGGGGAAACACCATATATTTT.

The CDR3 DNA follows: TGTGCCAGCAGTTTCTACGACAGGGGGAACACTGAAGCTTTCTTT. Translated: CASSFYDRGNTEAFF. The V and J genes are TRBV6-5 and TRBJ1-1, with 8 positions matching TRBD1. Trimming removed 4 bases from V and 1 base from J; junction bases left unmatched: 5. Germline V gene sequence: CDR1 MNHEY, CDR2 SVGAGI. The CDR3 spans 15 residues.

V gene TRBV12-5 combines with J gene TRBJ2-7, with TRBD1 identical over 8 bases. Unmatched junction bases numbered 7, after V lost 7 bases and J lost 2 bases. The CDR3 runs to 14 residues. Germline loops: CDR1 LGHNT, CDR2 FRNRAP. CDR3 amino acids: CASVRGTGTYEQYF. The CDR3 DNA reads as TGTGCTAGTGTGAGGGGGACAGGCACCTACGAGCAGTACTTC.